These 24 T cell receptor beta chains were sequenced from one sample in a study of T cell repertoires in cytomegalovirus infection. TCRdb recomputed calls from the reads with MiXCR, one row per CDR3 protein. This sample carries 450,000 to 550,000 distinct CDR3 sequences, 40% to 50% of them seen once, and the ten largest clones take approximately 40%. Antigens for these TCRs are unknown. Sequencing was performed on cultured PBMCs, taken from culture after CMV antigen stimulation. These receptors were obtained from a human donor in good health (CMV status not recorded). Some clones in this sample may be carry-over from other donors' samples.

The chain uses TRBV12-5 and TRBJ1-1, with D possibly being TRBD1 (5 bases). This CDR3 is 19 amino acids long. V was trimmed by 0 bases and J by 4 bases, leaving 24 bases between them. Germline V gene lookup returns CDR1 LGHNT and CDR2 FRNRAP. Written as DNA, the CDR3 is TGTGCTAGTGGTTTGGTACTTAGTCTAGGGGAATTGGGTAGCACTGAAGCTTTCTTT. Translation: CASGLVLSLGELGSTEAFF.

The J gene is TRBJ2-6, the V gene TRBV6-5; D is possibly TRBD1 (5 bases). Per germline, CDR1 MNHEY and CDR2 SVGAGI. CDR3 length: 14 amino acids. V lost 5 bases, J lost 2 bases, and 7 bases lay in between. The CDR3 nucleotides are TGTGCCAGCAGTGAAGGGGCTGGGGCCAACGTCCTGACTTTC. Translated: CASSEGAGANVLTF.

This clonotype was observed at least ten times. For the CDR3, the DNA is TGTGCCAGCAGCTTAGTTGGGGGATACGAGCAGTACTTC. This gives the protein CASSLVGGYEQYF. V and J are TRBV7-2 and TRBJ2-7, with D perhaps matching TRBD1 or TRBD2 (5 bases each). Germline V lookup: CDR1 SGHTA, CDR2 FQGNSA. This CDR3 has 13 amino acids. V was trimmed by 1 base and J by 4 bases, leaving 8 bases between them. The complete variable domain, with remaining parts taken from reference TRBV7-2 and TRBJ2-7, reads GAGVSQSPSNKVTEKGKDVELRCDPISGHTALYWYRQSLGQGLEFLIYFQGNSAPDKSGLPSDRFSAERTGGSVSTLTIQRTQQEDSAVYLCASSLVGGYEQYFGPGTRLTVT.

This clonotype appeared a few times. This chain connects TRBV7-8 to TRBJ2-1, with TRBD2 matching over 9 bases. In germline, CDR1 is SGHVS, CDR2 FQNEAQ. Trimming took 1 base from V and 3 from J; bases not matched to a gene: 4. The CDR3 covers 16 residues. The CDR3 nucleotides are TGTGCCAGCAGCTTAGAAGCTAGCGGGGACTACAATGAGCAGTTCTTC. Translation: CASSLEASGDYNEQFF.

Only a few counts were recorded for this clonotype. This chain links TRBV15 with TRBJ2-5; unclear D gene. The germline CDR1 and CDR2 sequences are LNHNV and YYDKDF (reference sequence). The CDR3 totals 15 residues. With 0 bases removed from V and 5 bases from J, the gap between germline ends came to 13 bases. CDR3 residues: CATSRDSGSGETQYF. Written as DNA, the CDR3 is TGTGCCACCAGCAGAGACTCCGGCAGTGGGGAGACCCAGTACTTC.

The V and J genes are TRBV5-1 and TRBJ1-6; TRBD1 aligns across 7 bases. This CDR3 is 15 amino acids long. Germline trimming cut 5 bases from V and 9 bases from J; bases unmatched to any gene: 11. Looked up from germline, CDR1 is SGHRS and CDR2 is YFSETQ. The DNA for the CDR3 is TGCGCCAGCAGGTCACGGCCGGGACAGACTTCACCCCTCCACTTT. Translation gives CASRSRPGQTSPLHF.

The chain is built from TRBV4-1 and TRBJ2-1; 15 bases agree with TRBD2. The germline V gene encodes CDR1 MGHRA and CDR2 YSYEKL. V lost 1 base to trimming and J lost 5 bases; unmatched junction nucleotides: 9. The CDR3 extends over 19 amino acids. The CDR3 region is CASSQGRGGLAGGNNEQFF. The DNA of the CDR3 is TGCGCCAGCAGCCAAGGGAGGGGTGGACTAGCGGGAGGGAACAATGAGCAGTTCTTC.

This clonotype was found a few times. The chain couples TRBV7-2 to TRBJ2-7, with D unresolved. This CDR3 spans 15 amino acids. CDR1 is SGHTA, CDR2 FQGNSA, per germline. The V end lost 5 bases, the J end lost 4 bases, and 18 bases lay between the germline ends. The CDR3 nucleotides read TGTGCCAGCAGCCCGACACAGACAAAAGGATACGAGCAGTACTTC. It encodes CASSPTQTKGYEQYF.

The J gene is TRBJ2-3, the V gene TRBV6-2 or TRBV6-3; 12 bases are shared with TRBD1. This CDR3 contains 17 residues. The germline V gene encodes CDR1 MNHEY and CDR2 SVGEGT. V was clipped by 2 bases and J by 4 bases; unmatched bases: 7. The CDR3 protein is CASSYEVGTGGADTQYF. DNA for the CDR3: TGTGCCAGCAGTTACGAGGTTGGGACAGGGGGCGCAGATACGCAGTATTTT.

The chain employs TRBV7-2 and TRBJ1-3; D gene unclear. The CDR3 has 14 amino acids. Trimming removed 1 base from V and 4 bases from J, with 8 bases in between. Germline V gene lookup returns CDR1 SGHTA and CDR2 FQGNSA. This CDR3 reads CASSLVASGNTIYF. Written as DNA, the CDR3 is TGTGCCAGCAGCTTAGTAGCTAGCGGAAACACCATATATTTT.

This clonotype was counted ten times or more. J is TRBJ1-5 and V is TRBV7-2; TRBD1 matches at 10 bases. Germline V gene data show CDR1 as SGHTA and CDR2 as FQGNSA. CDR3 length: 16 residues. V dropped 0 bases and J dropped 6; count of bases not matched to a gene: 5. CDR3 nucleotides: TGTGCCAGCAGCTTAGCACCGGGACAGGGGATTCAGCCCCAGCATTTT. Encoded protein: CASSLAPGQGIQPQHF. The full variable domain, in which reference TRBV7-2 and TRBJ1-5 provide the parts outside the CDR3, is GAGVSQSPSNKVTEKGKDVELRCDPISGHTALYWYRQSLGQGLEFLIYFQGNSAPDKSGLPSDRFSAERTGGSVSTLTIQRTQQEDSAVYLCASSLAPGQGIQPQHFGDGTRLSIL.

This clonotype was detected only a few times. V and J are TRBV7-2 and TRBJ2-5; D gene ambiguous. The CDR3 spans 17 residues. V gave up 0 bases and J gave up 5 bases, with 19 bases separating them. Germline CDR1 is SGHTA and CDR2 is FQGNSA. CDR3: CASSLALVGSVGETQYF. CDR3 nucleotide sequence: TGTGCCAGCAGCTTAGCGCTGGTGGGCTCGGTCGGGGAGACCCAGTACTTC.

The sample holds a few counts of this clonotype. The J gene is TRBJ2-3, the V gene TRBV6-2 or TRBV6-3; a possible D gene is TRBD2 (5 bases). Germline CDR1 reads MNHEY; CDR2 reads SVGEGT. V lost 0 bases to trimming and J lost 2 bases, with 12 bases between them. The CDR3 runs to 16 residues. The CDR3 DNA is TGTGCCAGCAGTTACTCCCGGGAAAGTCACACAGATACGCAGTATTTT. As protein: CASSYSRESHTDTQYF.

This clonotype was picked up a small number of times. The genes are TRBV7-2 and TRBJ2-5; D perhaps matches TRBD1 (6 bases). Germline V gene sequence: CDR1 SGHTA, CDR2 FQGNSA. This CDR3 contains 13 residues. Trimming pared 7 bases from V and 7 bases from J, leaving 16 bases between. In nucleotides, the CDR3 is TGTGCCAGCACGCTACAGGGTTCAGGGACCCAGTACTTC. Translating it yields CASTLQGSGTQYF.

This sequence joins TRBV7-2 and TRBJ2-5, with 10 positions matching TRBD2. The CDR3 is made up of 16 amino acids. The V and J ends lost 0 bases and 1 base, in that order; junction bases with no gene match: 2. CDR1 is SGHTA and CDR2 is FQGNSA in the germline V gene. CDR3: CASSLARTSGQETQYF. In DNA, the CDR3 is TGTGCCAGCAGCTTAGCGCGGACTAGCGGCCAAGAGACCCAGTACTTC.

The chain joins TRBV19 to TRBJ2-2; no clear D. CDR1 and CDR2 from the germline V gene are LNHDA and SQIVND (reference sequence). The CDR3 has 15 residues. V shed 5 bases and J shed 0 bases, with 10 bases lying between them. CDR3 sequence reads: CASSRWKSNTGELFF. CDR3 coding DNA: TGTGCCAGTAGTCGCTGGAAATCGAACACCGGGGAGCTGTTTTTT.

V is TRBV11-2 and J is TRBJ2-7; D gene uncertain. The length of the CDR3 is 13 residues. Germline loops: CDR1 SGHAT, CDR2 FQNNGV. Trimming removed 5 bases from V and 6 bases from J, with 14 bases in between. The CDR3 DNA sequence: TGTGCCAGCAGCCCAGGATTATTCGGCGAGCAGTACTTC. It encodes CASSPGLFGEQYF.

This clonotype has only a few counts. The J gene is TRBJ2-3, the V gene TRBV20-1; TRBD2 aligns across 14 bases. V shed 6 bases, J shed 6 bases, and the junction held 8 bases outside the gene matches. The germline gives CDR1 DFQATT, CDR2 SNEGSKA (reference sequence). The CDR3 has 15 residues. This CDR3 reads CSAPGTSGSLDTQYF. The CDR3, as DNA: TGCAGTGCGCCGGGGACTAGCGGGAGCTTGGATACGCAGTATTTT.

This chain connects TRBV29-1 to TRBJ2-3, with unresolved D. Germline lookup yields CDR1 SQVTM and CDR2 ANQGSEA. CDR3 length: 13 amino acids. V lost 3 bases and J lost 6, with 13 bases in between. The CDR3 reads CSVEGQRSDTQYF. The CDR3 coding sequence is TGCAGCGTTGAGGGTCAAAGATCGGATACGCAGTATTTT.

V usage is TRBV7-2 and J usage is TRBJ2-1, with 9 bases identical to TRBD2. The CDR3 has 14 amino acids. The V gene's germline CDR1 is SGHTA and CDR2 FQGNSA. With V trimmed by 8 bases and J by 6 bases, 8 bases remained unmatched. The CDR3 coding sequence is TGTGCCAGCTTTGGCCTAGCGGGGATCAATGAGCAGTTCTTC. It codes for CASFGLAGINEQFF. Combining the CDR3 with reference TRBV7-2 and TRBJ2-1 gives the whole variable domain GAGVSQSPSNKVTEKGKDVELRCDPISGHTALYWYRQSLGQGLEFLIYFQGNSAPDKSGLPSDRFSAERTGGSVSTLTIQRTQQEDSAVYLCASFGLAGINEQFFGPGTRLTVL.

The chain recombines TRBV2 with TRBJ2-5, with TRBD2 matching 7 bases. After removal of 8 bases from V and 3 bases from J, the junction contained 6 bases not matched to a gene. Looked up from germline, CDR1 is SNHLY and CDR2 is FYNNEI. The CDR3 extends over 13 amino acids. CDR3: CASAGAGKETQYF. CDR3 in DNA: TGTGCCAGCGCGGGAGCGGGGAAAGAGACCCAGTACTTC.

The chain employs TRBV19 and TRBJ2-1, with D perhaps matching TRBD1 (5 bases). The CDR3 is 11 amino acids. The V and J ends lost 5 bases and 12 bases respectively, with 11 bases between them. Germline values: CDR1 LNHDA, CDR2 SQIVND (reference sequence). The CDR3, as DNA: TGTGCCAGTAGTCCGGACACAAGGCAGTTCTTC. It encodes CASSPDTRQFF. Together with reference TRBV19 and TRBJ2-1, the CDR3 gives the full variable domain: DGGITQSPKYLFRKEGQNVTLSCEQNLNHDAMYWYRQDPGQGLRLIYYSQIVNDFQKGDIAEGYSVSREKKESFPLTVTSAQKNPTAFYLCASSPDTRQFFGPGTRLTVL.

This clonotype came up a few times. CDR3 region: CASSFIRTENEQYF. CDR3 nucleotides: TGTGCCAGCAGCTTCATTCGGACCGAAAACGAGCAGTACTTC. The chain has TRBV7-2 and TRBJ2-7; no clear D. This CDR3 comprises 14 residues. Germline V gene lookup returns CDR1 SGHTA and CDR2 FQGNSA. V was clipped by 3 bases and J by 5 bases, with 14 bases between them.

This clonotype was found a few times. The chain couples TRBV6-6 to TRBJ2-3; weak D call: TRBD1 (6 bases). V was trimmed by 7 bases and J by 0 bases, leaving 14 bases between them. CDR1 MNHNY and CDR2 SVGAGI come from the germline V gene (reference sequence). The CDR3 is made up of 15 amino acids. CDR3 region: CASTQGRTSTDTQYF. CDR3 DNA: TGTGCCAGCACCCAGGGGAGAACTAGCACAGATACGCAGTATTTT.